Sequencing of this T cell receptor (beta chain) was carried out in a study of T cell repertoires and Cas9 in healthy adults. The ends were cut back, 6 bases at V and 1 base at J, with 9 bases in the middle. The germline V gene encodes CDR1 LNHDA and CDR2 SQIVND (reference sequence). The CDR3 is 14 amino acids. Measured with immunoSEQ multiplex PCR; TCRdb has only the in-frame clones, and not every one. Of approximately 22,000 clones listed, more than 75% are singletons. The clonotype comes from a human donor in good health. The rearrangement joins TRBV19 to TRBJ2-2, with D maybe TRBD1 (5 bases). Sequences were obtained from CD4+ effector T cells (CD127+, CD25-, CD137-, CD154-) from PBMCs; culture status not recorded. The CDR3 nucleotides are TGTGCCAGTAGCACCGACAGGAACACCGGGGAGCTGTTTTTT. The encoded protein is CASSTDRNTGELFF.